A selection of T cell receptor beta chains follows, all from one sample in a study of blood T cell repertoires in COVID-19. The method was immunoSEQ multiplex PCR; TCRdb's version includes in-frame clones alone and lacks a portion of them. The data contain about 48,000 clones, approximately 86% of them seen just once; the ten biggest clones take up about 2.9%. The sequencing input was peripheral blood. The receptors come from a woman older than 75 with acute or convalescent COVID-19. CDR3s leave out the opening cysteine and the closing phenylalanine or tryptophan. A D gene is named only where the DNA matches it firmly.

d_gene	v_gene	j_gene	CDR3aa
.	TRBV5-6	TRBJ1-3	ASSLGGISGNTIY
.	TRBV6-6	TRBJ2-7	ASSHQTGYEQY
.	TRBV6-5	TRBJ1-1	ASRGSLGATEAF
TRBD2	TRBV12-5	TRBJ2-5	ASGLMRGGEETQY
TRBD2	TRBV6-6	TRBJ2-4	ASSLLTQRGGGNIQY
TRBD1	TRBV30	TRBJ1-1	AWRGQGLTEAF
TRBD1	TRBV7-8	TRBJ2-7	ASSRSGTGIEQY
TRBD1	TRBV5-1	TRBJ1-2	ASSLGDSGGYT
.	TRBV7-8	TRBJ2-5	ASSLAPPTRANQETQY
TRBD1	TRBV7-2	TRBJ2-6	ASSRRQGPGANVLT
TRBD1	TRBV5-1	TRBJ1-2	ASSYNSGTGKGYT
.	TRBV6-4	TRBJ2-2	ASSPGNTGELF
TRBD1	TRBV4-1	TRBJ1-6	ASSQEQGALVYNSPLH
.	TRBV7-7	TRBJ2-3	ASSPAVNTDTQY
TRBD1	TRBV29-1	TRBJ1-4	SVVARGNEKLF
TRBD2	TRBV10-3	TRBJ2-1	AISESGGGNEQF
.	TRBV5-4	TRBJ2-7	ASSLEGQGGHEQY
.	TRBV3-1/TRBV3-2	TRBJ1-4	ASSLRGEELF
.	TRBV9	TRBJ1-6	ASSVSGWDSPLH
.	TRBV9	TRBJ2-7	ASSVEPLPGEQY
.	TRBV7-9	TRBJ1-5	ASSHSDRAGQPQH
TRBD1	TRBV6-2/TRBV6-3	TRBJ1-1	ASSPTGTVNTEAF
TRBD2	TRBV10-3	TRBJ2-3	AISGGLAGPDTQY
TRBD2	TRBV7-2	TRBJ2-1	ASSLGDSGGASRQF
TRBD1	TRBV19	TRBJ1-2	ASQGGYGYT
.	TRBV12-1	TRBJ2-7	ASGLKLGTSGGSISSYEQY
TRBD1	TRBV30	TRBJ1-1	AWGTGLDTEAF
TRBD1	TRBV19	TRBJ1-1	ASSIFPGGIATTEAF
.	TRBV30	TRBJ1-1	AWRGGGERSGNTEAF
.	TRBV6-5	TRBJ1-1	ASRTRGHTEAF
TRBD1	TRBV18	TRBJ1-5	ASSPGQESNQPQH
TRBD1	TRBV3-1/TRBV3-2	TRBJ1-2	ASSETGDYGYT
.	TRBV6-5	TRBJ1-6	ASSYAGSNTNSPLH
TRBD1	TRBV5-1	TRBJ2-7	ASSPRRDRGSYEQY
TRBD1	TRBV6-1	TRBJ1-5	ASSEGTAQNQPQH
TRBD1	TRBV6-5	TRBJ1-2	ASRGQGNNYGYT
.	TRBV5-1	TRBJ1-2	ASSSQRTRYGYT
.	TRBV3-1/TRBV3-2	TRBJ2-7	ASSQAGARYEQY
.	TRBV19	TRBJ1-1	ASSIGNRVNTEAF
.	TRBV19	TRBJ1-1	ASRRGGGNTEAF
.	TRBV7-7	TRBJ1-3	ASSRGSAGNTIY
.	TRBV29-1	TRBJ1-1	SVEGAEMNTEAF
TRBD2	TRBV7-9	TRBJ2-5	ASNPLAGGIIQETQY
.	TRBV5-6	TRBJ1-6	ASSFRGLNSPLH
.	TRBV11-2	TRBJ1-1	ASSLDRGGYTEAF
.	TRBV7-8	TRBJ2-3	ASSWSAAPVDTQY
.	TRBV19	TRBJ1-1	ASSIRGGEAF
.	TRBV6-1	TRBJ1-1	ASSEVRTEAF
.	TRBV20-1	TRBJ2-6	SASKGGLSGANVLT
TRBD1	TRBV19	TRBJ1-4	ATHPPTGGVRTKLF
TRBD2	TRBV7-2	TRBJ2-3	ASSSRLAADTQY
TRBD1	TRBV9	TRBJ1-2	ASSNTGAWRNT
.	TRBV6-5	TRBJ1-2	ASSYKRDLYGYT
TRBD1	TRBV7-9	TRBJ1-1	ASSLGQGWTEAF